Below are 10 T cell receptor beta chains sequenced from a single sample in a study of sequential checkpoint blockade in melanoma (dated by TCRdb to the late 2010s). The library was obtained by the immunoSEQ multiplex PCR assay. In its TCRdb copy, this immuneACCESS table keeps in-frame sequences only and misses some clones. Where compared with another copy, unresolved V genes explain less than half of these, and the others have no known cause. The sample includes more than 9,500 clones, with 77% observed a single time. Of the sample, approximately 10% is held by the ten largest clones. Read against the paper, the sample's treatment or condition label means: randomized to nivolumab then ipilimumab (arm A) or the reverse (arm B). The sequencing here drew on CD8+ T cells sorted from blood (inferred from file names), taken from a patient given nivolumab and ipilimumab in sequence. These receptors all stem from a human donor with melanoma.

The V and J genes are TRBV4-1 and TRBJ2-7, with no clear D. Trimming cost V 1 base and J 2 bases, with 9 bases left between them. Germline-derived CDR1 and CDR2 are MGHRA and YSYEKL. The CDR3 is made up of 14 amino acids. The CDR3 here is CASSQGPGTYEQYF. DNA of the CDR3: TGCGCCAGCAGCCAAGGTCCAGGCACCTACGAGCAGTACTTC.

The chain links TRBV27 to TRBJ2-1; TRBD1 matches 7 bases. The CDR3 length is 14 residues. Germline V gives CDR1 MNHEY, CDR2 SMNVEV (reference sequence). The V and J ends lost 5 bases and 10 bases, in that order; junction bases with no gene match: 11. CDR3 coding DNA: TGTGCCAGCAGTGCAACACCGACAGGGAACGAGCAGTTCTTC. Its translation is CASSATPTGNEQFF.

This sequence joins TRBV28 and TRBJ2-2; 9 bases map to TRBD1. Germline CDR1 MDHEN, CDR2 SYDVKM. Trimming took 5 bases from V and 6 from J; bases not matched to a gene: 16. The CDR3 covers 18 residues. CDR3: CASSTGTGWIRTPGELFF. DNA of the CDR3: TGTGCCAGCAGTACCGGGACAGGGTGGATCCGAACACCCGGGGAGCTGTTTTTT.

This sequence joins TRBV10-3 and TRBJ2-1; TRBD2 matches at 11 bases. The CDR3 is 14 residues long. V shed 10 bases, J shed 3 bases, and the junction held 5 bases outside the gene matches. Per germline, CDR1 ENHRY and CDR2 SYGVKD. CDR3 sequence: CASGGLADYNEQFF. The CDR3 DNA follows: TGTGCCAGCGGGGGACTAGCGGACTACAATGAGCAGTTCTTC.

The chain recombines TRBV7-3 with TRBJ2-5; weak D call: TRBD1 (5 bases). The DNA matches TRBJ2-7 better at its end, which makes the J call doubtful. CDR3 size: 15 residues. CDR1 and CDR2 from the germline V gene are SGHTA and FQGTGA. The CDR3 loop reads CASSLVGTGSYEQYF. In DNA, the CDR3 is TGTGCCAGCAGCTTAGTAGGCACAGGCTCCTACGAGCAGTACTTC.

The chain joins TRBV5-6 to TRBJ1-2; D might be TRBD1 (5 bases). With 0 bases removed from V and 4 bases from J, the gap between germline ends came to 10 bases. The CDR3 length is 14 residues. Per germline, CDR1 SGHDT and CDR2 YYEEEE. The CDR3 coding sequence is TGTGCCAGCAGCTTGGGGGACTTAGTCTATGGCTACACCTTC. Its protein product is CASSLGDLVYGYTF.

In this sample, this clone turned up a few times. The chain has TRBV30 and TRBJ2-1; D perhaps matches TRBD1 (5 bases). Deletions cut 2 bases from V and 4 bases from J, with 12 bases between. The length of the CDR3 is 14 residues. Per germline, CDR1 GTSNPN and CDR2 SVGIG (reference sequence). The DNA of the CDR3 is TGTGCCTGGAGTTCGGACAACAATTACAATGAGCAGTTCTTC. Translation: CAWSSDNNYNEQFF.

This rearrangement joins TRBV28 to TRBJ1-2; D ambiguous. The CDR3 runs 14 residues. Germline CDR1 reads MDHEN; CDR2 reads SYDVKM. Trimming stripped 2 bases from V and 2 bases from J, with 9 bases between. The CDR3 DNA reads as TGTGCCAGCAGTTTAGGGCTGCCCAACTATGGCTACACCTTC. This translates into CASSLGLPNYGYTF.

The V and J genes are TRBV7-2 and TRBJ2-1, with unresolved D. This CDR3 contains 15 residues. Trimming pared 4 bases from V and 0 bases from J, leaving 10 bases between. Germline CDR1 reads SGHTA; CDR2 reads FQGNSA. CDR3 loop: CASSYYPSSYNEQFF. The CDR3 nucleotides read TGTGCCAGCAGCTACTATCCTAGCTCCTACAATGAGCAGTTCTTC.

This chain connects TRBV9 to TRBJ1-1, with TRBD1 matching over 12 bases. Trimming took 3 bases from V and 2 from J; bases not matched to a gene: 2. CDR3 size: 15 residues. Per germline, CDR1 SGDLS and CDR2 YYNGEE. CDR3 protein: CASSAGTGGNTEAFF. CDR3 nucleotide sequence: TGTGCCAGCAGCGCCGGGACAGGGGGCAACACTGAAGCTTTCTTT.